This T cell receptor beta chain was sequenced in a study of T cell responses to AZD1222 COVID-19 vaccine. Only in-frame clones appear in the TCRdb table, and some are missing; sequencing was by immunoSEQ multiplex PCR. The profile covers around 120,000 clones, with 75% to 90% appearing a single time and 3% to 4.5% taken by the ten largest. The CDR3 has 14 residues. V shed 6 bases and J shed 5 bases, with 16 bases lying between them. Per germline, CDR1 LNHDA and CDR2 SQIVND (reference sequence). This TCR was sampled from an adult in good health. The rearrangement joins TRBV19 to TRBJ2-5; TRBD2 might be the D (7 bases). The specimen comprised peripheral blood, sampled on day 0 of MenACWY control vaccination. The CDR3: CASSQGGEWETQYF. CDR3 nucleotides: TGTGCCAGTAGCCAAGGGGGGGAATGGGAGACCCAGTACTTC.